Included here is one TCR beta chain sequence, with context. This entry comes from a study of blood T cell repertoires in COVID-19. In the study overall: In each case, the material was cDNA or gDNA derived from T cells, B-cell-depleted T cells, or PBMCs.

Assay used: immunoSEQ multiplex PCR; TCRdb lists only in-frame clones, some missing. Of under 15,000 clones in the sample, roughly 88% were seen once. Per the germline V gene, CDR1 is SGHDT and CDR2 is YYEEEE. J gave up 2 bases and V 4 bases, and 6 bases lay outside the gene matches. The CDR3 loop spans 16 amino acids. Sequencing was carried out using peripheral blood. This receptor was obtained from a human donor in a cohort sampled during active COVID-19. The V call is TRBV5-6, the J call TRBJ2-3; TRBD2 aligns across 11 bases. The CDR3 DNA reads as TGTGCCAGCAGCCTAACTAGCGGGGGCCTCACAGATACGCAGTATTTT. Translation gives CASSLTSGGLTDTQYF.